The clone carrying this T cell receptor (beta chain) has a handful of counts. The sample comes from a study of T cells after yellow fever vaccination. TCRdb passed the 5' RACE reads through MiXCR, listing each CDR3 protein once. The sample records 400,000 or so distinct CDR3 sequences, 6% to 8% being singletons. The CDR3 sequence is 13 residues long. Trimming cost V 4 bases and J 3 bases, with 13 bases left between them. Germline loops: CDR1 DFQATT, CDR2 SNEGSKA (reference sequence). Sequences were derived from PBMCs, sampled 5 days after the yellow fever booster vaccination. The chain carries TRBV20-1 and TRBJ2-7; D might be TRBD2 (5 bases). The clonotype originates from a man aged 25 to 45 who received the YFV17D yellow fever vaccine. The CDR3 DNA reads TGCAGTGCTACCTCACCGGGAAACTACGAGCAGTACTTC. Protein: CSATSPGNYEQYF.